This T cell receptor beta chain was observed in a study of a mutant IDH1 vaccine in newly diagnosed glioma. Study at large: Visit V12 was at week 35; visit V13 was at week 47. Study findings and constraints: Evidence of vaccine-induced immune responses was documented in about 93% of patients.

Measured with immunoSEQ multiplex PCR; TCRdb has only the in-frame clones, and not every one. This table holds 35,000 to 50,000 clones, roughly 80% found once. On this clone: Its antigen is unidentified.

Described time point: week 35, safety follow-up. Each dose of the vaccine consisted of 300 ug of mutant IDH1 20-mer peptide, with topical imiquimod. V lost 5 bases and J 2 bases, leaving 19 bases between the germline ends. Germline V gene data show CDR1 as LNHDA and CDR2 as SQIVND (reference sequence). CDR3 length: 16 residues. Sequences were derived from PBMCs, sampled from a glioma patient whose treatment included an IDH1 peptide vaccine. The TCR comes from a woman aged 45 to 65 with glioma. The genes are TRBV19 and TRBJ2-7; D call uncertain. The CDR3 protein is CASSLGFRAGTYEQYF. CDR3 in DNA: TGTGCCAGTAGTCTGGGCTTCCGAGCAGGTACCTACGAGCAGTACTTC.